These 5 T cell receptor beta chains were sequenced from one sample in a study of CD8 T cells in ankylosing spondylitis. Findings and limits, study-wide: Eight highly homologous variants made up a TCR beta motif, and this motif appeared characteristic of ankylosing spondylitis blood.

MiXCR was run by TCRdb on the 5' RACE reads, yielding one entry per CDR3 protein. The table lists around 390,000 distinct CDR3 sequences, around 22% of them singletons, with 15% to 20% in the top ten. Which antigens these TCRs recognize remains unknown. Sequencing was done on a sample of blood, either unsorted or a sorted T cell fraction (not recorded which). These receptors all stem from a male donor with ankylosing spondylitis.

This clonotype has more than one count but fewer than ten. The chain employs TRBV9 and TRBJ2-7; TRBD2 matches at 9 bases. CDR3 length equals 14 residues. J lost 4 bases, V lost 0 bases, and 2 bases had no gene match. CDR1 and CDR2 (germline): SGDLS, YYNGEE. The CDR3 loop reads CASSVETSGYEQYF. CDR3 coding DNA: TGTGCCAGCAGCGTAGAAACTAGCGGGTACGAGCAGTACTTC.

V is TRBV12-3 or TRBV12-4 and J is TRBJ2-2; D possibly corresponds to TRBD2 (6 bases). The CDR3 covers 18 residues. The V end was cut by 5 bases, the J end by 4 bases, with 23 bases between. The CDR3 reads CASSGWPSEPRGTGELFF. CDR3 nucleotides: TGTGCCAGCAGTGGGTGGCCTAGCGAACCCCGCGGCACCGGGGAGCTGTTTTTT.

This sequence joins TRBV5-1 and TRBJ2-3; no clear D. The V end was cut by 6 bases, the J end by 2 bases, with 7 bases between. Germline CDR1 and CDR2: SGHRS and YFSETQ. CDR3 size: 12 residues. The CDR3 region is CASTESTDTQYF. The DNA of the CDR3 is TGCGCCAGCACCGAGTCCACAGATACGCAGTATTTT. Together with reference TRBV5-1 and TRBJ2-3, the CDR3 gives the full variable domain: KAGVTQTPRYLIKTRGQQVTLSCSPISGHRSVSWYQQTPGQGLQFLFEYFSETQRNKGNFPGRFSGRQFSNSRSEMNVSTLELGDSALYLCASTESTDTQYFGPGTRLTVL.

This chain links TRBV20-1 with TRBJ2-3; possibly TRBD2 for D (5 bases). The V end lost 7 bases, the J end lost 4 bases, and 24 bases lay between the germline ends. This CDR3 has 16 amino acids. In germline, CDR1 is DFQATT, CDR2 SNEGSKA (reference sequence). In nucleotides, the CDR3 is TGCAGTGGTGAGGGCAAACGGGCGCTGGGTCCAGATACGCAGTATTTT. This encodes CSGEGKRALGPDTQYF.

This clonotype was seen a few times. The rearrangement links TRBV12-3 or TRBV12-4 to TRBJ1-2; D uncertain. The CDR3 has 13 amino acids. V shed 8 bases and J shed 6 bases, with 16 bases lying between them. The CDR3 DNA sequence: TGTGCCAGCGGCTCCGGGAGGGCTGATGGCTACACCTTC. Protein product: CASGSGRADGYTF.